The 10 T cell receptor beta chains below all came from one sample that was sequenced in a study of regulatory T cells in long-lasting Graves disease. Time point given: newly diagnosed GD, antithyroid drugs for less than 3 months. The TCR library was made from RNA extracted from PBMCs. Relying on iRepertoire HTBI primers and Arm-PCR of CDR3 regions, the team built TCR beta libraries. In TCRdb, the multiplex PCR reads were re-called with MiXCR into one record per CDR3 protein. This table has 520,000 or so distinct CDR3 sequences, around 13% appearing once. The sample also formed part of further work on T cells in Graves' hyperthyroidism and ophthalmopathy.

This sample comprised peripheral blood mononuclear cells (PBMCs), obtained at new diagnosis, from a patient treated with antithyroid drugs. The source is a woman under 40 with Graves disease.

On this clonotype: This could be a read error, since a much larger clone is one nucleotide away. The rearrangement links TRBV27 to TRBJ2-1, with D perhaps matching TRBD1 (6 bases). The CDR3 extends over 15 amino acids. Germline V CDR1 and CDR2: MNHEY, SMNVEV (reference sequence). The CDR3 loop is CASSPEQGSCNEQFF. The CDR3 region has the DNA TGTGCCAGCAGTCCAGAACAGGGCTCCTGCAATGAGCAGTTCTTC.

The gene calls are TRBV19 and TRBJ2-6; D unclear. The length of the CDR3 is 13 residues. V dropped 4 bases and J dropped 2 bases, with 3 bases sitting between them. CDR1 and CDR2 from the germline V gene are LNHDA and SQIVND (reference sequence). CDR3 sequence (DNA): TGTGCCAGTAGTAAGCCTGGGGCCAACGTCCTGACTTTC. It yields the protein CASSKPGANVLTF.

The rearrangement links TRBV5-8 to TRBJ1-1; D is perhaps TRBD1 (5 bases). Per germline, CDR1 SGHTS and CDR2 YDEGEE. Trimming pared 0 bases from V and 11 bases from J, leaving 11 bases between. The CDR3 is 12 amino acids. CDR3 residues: CASSLVWGEAFF. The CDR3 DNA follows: TGTGCCAGCAGCTTGGTATGGGGCGAGGCTTTCTTT.

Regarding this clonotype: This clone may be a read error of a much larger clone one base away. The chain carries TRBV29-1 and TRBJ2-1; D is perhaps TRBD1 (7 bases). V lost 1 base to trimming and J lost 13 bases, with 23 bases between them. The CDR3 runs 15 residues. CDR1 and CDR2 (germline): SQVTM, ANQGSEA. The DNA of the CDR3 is TGCAGCGTTGAAGGTGGGACAGCCTCGGGAGAGACCCAGTTCTTC. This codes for CSVEGGTASGETQFF.

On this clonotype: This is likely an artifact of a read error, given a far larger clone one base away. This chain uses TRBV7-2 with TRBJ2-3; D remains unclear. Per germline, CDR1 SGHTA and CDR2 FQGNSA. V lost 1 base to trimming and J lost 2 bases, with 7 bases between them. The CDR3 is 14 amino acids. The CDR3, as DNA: TGTGCCAGCAGCTTAGGAGTGGACACAGATACGCAGTATTTT. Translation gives CASSLGVDTDTQYF.

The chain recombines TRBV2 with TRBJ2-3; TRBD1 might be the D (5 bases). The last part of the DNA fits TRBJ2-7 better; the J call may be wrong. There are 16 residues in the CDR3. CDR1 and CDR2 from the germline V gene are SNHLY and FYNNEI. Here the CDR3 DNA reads TGTGCCAGCAGCTTTTCCCGGACACTTAACGACTACGAGCAGTACTTC. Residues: CASSFSRTLNDYEQYF.

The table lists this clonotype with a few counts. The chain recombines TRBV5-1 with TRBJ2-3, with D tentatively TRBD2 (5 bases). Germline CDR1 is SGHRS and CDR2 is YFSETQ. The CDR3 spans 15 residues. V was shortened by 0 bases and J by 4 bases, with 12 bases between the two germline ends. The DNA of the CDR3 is TGCGCCAGCAGCTTGGCTCGGGGTGTGGCAGATACGCAGTATTTT. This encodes CASSLARGVADTQYF.

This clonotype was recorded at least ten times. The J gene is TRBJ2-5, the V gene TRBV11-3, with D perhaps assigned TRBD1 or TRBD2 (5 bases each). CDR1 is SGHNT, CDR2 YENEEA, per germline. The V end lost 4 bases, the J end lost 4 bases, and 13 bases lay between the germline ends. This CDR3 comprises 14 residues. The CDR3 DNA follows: TGTGCCAGCAGCTCCCGGGACCGACGAGAGACCCAGTACTTC. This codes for CASSSRDRRETQYF. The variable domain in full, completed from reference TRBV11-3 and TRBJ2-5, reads EAGVVQSPRYKIIEKKQPVAFWCNPISGHNTLYWYLQNLGQGPELLIRYENEEAVDDSQLPKDRFSAERLKGVDSTLKIQPAELGDSAVYLCASSSRDRRETQYFGPGTRLLVL.

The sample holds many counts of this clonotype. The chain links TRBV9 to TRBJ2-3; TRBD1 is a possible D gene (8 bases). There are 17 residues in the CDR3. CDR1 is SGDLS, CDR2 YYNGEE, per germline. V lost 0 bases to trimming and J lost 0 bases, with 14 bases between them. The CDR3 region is CASSVGTGGGSTDTQYF. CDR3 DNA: TGTGCCAGCAGCGTAGGTACAGGGGGAGGGAGCACAGATACGCAGTATTTT.

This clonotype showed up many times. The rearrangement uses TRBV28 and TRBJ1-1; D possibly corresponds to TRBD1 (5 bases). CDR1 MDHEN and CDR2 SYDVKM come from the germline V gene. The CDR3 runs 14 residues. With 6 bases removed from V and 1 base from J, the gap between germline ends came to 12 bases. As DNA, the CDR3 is TGTGCCAGCAGAATCCTACAGGAGAACACTGAAGCTTTCTTT. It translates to CASRILQENTEAFF.